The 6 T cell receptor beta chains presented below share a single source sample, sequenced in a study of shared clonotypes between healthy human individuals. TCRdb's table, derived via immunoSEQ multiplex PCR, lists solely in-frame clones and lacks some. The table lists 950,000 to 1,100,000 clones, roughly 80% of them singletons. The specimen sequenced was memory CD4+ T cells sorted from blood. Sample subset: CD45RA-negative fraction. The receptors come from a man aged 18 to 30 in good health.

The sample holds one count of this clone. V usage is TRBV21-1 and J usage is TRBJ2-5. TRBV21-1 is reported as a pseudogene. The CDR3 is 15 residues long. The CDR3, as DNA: TGTGCCAGCAGCAGGATGGCCCCCCAAGGGGAGACCCAGTACTTC. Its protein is CASSRMAPQGETQYF.

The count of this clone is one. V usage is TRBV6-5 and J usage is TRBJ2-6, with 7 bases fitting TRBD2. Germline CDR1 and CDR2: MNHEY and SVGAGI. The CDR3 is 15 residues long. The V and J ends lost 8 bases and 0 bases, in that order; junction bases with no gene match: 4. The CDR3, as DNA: TGTGCCAGCCGCGGGGGAAGCTCTGGGGCCAACGTCCTGACTTTC. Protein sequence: CASRGGSSGANVLTF.

CDR3 region: CSVEAGGIKTEAFF. The CDR3 DNA sequence: TGCAGCGTTGAAGCTGGAGGTATTAAGACTGAAGCTTTCTTT. This chain uses TRBV29-1 with TRBJ1-1, with D uncertain. V was cut by 1 base and J by 5 bases, with 14 bases left in between. The CDR3 is 14 residues long. CDR1 is SQVTM and CDR2 is ANQGSEA in the germline V gene.

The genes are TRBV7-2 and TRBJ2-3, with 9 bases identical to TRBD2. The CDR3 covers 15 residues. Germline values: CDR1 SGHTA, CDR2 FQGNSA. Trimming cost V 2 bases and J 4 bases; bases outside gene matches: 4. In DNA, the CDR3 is TGTGCCAGCAGCTTATATAGCGGGAGTGCAGATACGCAGTATTTT. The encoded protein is CASSLYSGSADTQYF. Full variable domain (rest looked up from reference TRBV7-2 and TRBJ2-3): GAGVSQSPSNKVTEKGKDVELRCDPISGHTALYWYRQSLGQGLEFLIYFQGNSAPDKSGLPSDRFSAERTGGSVSTLTIQRTQQEDSAVYLCASSLYSGSADTQYFGPGTRLTVL.

The CDR3 reads CASSLYRGVSGANVLTF. Here the CDR3 DNA reads TGTGCCAGCAGCTTGTACAGGGGAGTCTCTGGGGCCAACGTCCTGACTTTC. The rearrangement links TRBV5-6 to TRBJ2-6, with 7 nucleotides matching TRBD1. J was trimmed by 0 bases and V by 1 base; bases with no gene match: 4. Germline V lookup: CDR1 SGHDT, CDR2 YYEEEE. The CDR3 has 17 amino acids.

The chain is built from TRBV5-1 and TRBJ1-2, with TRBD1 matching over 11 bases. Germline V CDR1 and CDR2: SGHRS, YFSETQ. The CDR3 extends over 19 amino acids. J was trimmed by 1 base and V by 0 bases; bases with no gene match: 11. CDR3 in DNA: TGCGCCAGCAGCTTGGCTTTCGGGACAGGGGGAACCTATAACTATGGCTACACCTTC. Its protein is CASSLAFGTGGTYNYGYTF.